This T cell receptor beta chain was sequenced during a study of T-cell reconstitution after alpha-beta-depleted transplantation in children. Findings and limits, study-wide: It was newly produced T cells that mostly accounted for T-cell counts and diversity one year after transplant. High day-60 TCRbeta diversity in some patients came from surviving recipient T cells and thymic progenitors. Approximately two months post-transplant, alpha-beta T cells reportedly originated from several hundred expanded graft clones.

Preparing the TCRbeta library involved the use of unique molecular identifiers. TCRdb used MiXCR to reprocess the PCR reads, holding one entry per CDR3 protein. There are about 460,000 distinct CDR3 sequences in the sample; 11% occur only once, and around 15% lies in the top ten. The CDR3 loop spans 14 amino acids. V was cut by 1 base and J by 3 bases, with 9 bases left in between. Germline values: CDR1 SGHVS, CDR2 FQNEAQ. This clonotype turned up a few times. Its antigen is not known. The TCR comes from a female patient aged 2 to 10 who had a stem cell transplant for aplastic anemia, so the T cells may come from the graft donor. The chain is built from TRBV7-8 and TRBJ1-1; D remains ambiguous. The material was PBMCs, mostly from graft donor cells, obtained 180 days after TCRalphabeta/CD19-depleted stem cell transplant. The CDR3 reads CASSLDPGDTEAFF. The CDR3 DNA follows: TGTGCCAGCAGCTTAGATCCGGGTGACACTGAAGCTTTCTTT.